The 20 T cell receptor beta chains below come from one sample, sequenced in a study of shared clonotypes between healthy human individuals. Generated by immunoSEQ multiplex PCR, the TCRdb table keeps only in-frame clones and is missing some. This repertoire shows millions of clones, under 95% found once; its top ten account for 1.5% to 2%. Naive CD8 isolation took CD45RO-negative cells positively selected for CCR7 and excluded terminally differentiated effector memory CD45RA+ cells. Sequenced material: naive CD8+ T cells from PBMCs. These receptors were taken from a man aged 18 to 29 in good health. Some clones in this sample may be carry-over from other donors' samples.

The DNA for the CDR3 is TGTGCCAGCAGCTGGTTGGGGGCAGACCCCACAGATACGCAGTATTTT. The encoded protein is CASSWLGADPTDTQYF. The chain has TRBV5-5 and TRBJ2-3; D may be TRBD1 (6 bases). Germline V lookup: CDR1 SGHKS, CDR2 YYEKEE (reference sequence). V gave up 3 bases and J gave up 2 bases, with 16 bases separating them. This CDR3 is built from 16 residues.

The CDR3 sequence is CASSPQGGAGANVLTF. CDR3 nucleotide sequence: TGTGCCAGCAGCCCCCAAGGGGGCGCTGGGGCCAACGTCCTGACTTTC. The chain joins TRBV7-3 to TRBJ2-6, with 7 bases aligning to TRBD1. Trimming cost V 5 bases and J 2 bases; bases outside gene matches: 6. The CDR3 runs 16 residues. Germline V lookup: CDR1 SGHTA, CDR2 FQGTGA.

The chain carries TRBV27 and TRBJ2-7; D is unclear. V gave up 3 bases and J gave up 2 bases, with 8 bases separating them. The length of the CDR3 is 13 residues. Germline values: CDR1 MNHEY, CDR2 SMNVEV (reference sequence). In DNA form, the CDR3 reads TGTGCCAGCAGTTTCAGACGCACCTACGAGCAGTACTTC. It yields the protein CASSFRRTYEQYF.

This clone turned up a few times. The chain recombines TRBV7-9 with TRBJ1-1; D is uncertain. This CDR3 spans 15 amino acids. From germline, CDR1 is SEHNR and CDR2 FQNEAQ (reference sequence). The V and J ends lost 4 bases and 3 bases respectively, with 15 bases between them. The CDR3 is CASSSLRSTDTEAFF. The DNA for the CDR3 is TGTGCCAGCAGCTCCTTAAGGTCGACCGACACTGAAGCTTTCTTT.

Here the CDR3 DNA reads TGTGCCAGTAGTATAACTCTCGGGATCAATGAGCAGTTCTTC. This sequence encodes CASSITLGINEQFF. The V gene is TRBV19, the J gene TRBJ2-1; a possible D gene is TRBD2 (5 bases). The CDR3 contains 14 residues. Per germline, CDR1 LNHDA and CDR2 SQIVND (reference sequence). The V end was cut by 2 bases, the J end by 6 bases, with 11 bases between.

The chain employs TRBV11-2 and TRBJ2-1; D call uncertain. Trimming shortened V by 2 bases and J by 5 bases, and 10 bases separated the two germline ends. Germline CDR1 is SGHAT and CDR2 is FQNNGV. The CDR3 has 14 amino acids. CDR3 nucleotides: TGTGCCAGCAGCTTATTCCGAGGTAACAATGAGCAGTTCTTC. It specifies CASSLFRGNNEQFF. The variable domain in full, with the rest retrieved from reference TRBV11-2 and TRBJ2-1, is EAGVAQSPRYKIIEKRQSVAFWCNPISGHATLYWYQQILGQGPKLLIQFQNNGVVDDSQLPKDRFSAERLKGVDSTLKIQPAKLEDSAVYLCASSLFRGNNEQFFGPGTRLTVL.

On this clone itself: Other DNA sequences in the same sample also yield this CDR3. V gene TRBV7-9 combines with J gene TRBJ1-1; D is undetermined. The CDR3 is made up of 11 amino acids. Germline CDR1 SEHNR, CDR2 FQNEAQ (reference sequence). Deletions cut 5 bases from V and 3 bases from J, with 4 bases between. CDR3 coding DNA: TGTGCCAGCAGCCCAGACACTGAAGCTTTCTTT. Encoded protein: CASSPDTEAFF.

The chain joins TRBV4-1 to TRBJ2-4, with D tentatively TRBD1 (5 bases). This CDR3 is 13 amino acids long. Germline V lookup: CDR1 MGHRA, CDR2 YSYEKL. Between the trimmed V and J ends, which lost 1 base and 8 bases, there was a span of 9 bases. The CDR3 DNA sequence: TGCGCCAGCAGCCAAGGAAGGGGTTACATTCAGTACTTC. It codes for CASSQGRGYIQYF.

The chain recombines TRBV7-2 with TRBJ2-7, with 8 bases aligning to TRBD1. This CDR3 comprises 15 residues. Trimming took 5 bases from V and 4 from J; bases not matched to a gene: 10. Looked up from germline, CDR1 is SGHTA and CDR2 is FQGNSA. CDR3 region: CASSPHRGSRYEQYF. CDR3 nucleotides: TGTGCCAGCAGCCCGCACAGGGGGTCTCGATACGAGCAGTACTTC.

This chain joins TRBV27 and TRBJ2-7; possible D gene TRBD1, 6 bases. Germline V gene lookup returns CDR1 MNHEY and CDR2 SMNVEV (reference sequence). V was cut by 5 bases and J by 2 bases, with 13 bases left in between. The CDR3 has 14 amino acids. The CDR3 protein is CASSPWGLPYEQYF. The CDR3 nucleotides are TGTGCCAGCAGTCCGTGGGGGCTACCCTACGAGCAGTACTTC.

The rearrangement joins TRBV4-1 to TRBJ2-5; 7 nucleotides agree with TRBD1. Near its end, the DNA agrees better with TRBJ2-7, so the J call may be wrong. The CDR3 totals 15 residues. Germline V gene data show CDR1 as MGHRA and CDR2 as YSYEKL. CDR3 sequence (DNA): TGCGCCAGCAGCCATCGACAGGGAAGTCTGGACGAGCAGTACTTC. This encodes CASSHRQGSLDEQYF.

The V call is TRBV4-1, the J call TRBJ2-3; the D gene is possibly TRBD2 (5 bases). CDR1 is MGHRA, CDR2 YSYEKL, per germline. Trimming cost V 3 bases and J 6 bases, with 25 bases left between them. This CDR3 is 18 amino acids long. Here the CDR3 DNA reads TGCGCCAGCAGCCAGAGGGAAGAGGCCGCCTTTACTTGGGATACGCAGTATTTT. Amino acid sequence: CASSQREEAAFTWDTQYF.

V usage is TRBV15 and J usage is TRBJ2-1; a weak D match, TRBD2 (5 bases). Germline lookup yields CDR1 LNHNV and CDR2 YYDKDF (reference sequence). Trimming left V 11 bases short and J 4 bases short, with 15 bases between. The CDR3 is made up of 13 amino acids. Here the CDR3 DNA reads TGTGCCGTTACGACTCGCGGGTACAATGAGCAGTTCTTC. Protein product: CAVTTRGYNEQFF.

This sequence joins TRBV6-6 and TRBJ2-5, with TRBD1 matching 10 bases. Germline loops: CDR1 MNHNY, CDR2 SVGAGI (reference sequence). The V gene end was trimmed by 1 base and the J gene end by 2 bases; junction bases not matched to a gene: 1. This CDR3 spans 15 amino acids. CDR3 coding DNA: TGTGCCAGCAGTTACTTGGGACAGGGGCAAGAGACCCAGTACTTC. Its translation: CASSYLGQGQETQYF.

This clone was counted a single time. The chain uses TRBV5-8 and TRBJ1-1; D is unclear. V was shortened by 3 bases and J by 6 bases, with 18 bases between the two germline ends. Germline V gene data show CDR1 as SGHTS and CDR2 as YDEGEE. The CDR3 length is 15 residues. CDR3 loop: CASSWRPPRGPEAFF. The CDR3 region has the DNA TGTGCCAGCAGCTGGAGACCGCCCCGGGGTCCTGAAGCTTTCTTT.

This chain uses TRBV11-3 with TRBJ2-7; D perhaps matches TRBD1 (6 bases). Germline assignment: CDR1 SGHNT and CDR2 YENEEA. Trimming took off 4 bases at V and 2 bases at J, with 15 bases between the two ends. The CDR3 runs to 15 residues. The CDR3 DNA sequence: TGTGCCAGCAGCTCCGGGCAGGGGAGCGCCTACGAGCAGTACTTC. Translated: CASSSGQGSAYEQYF.

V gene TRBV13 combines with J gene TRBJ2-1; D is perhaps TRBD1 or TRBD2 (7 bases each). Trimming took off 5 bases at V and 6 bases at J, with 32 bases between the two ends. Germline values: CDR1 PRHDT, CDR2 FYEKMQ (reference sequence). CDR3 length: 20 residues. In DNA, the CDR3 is TGTGCCAGCAGCCCTAGAGTGCGACTAGCAGGGAGAGCAGGGGGCAATGAGCAGTTCTTC. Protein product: CASSPRVRLAGRAGGNEQFF.

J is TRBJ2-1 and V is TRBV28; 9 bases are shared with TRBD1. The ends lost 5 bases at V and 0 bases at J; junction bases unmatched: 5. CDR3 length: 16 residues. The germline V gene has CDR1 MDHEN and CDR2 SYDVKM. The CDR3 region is CASSLGTGSSYNEQFF. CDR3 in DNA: TGTGCCAGCAGTCTCGGGACAGGGAGCTCCTACAATGAGCAGTTCTTC.

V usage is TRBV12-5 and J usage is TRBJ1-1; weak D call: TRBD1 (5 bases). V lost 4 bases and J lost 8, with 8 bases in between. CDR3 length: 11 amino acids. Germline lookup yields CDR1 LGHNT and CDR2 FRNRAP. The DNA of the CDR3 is TGTGCTAGTGGTTGGGGGGGAGAAGCTTTCTTT. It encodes CASGWGGEAFF.

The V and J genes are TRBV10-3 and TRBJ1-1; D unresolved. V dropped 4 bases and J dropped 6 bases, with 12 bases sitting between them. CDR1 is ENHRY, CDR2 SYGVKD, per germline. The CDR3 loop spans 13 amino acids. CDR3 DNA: TGTGCCATCAGTGTGAAGGGAAGCGCTGAAGCTTTCTTT. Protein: CAISVKGSAEAFF.